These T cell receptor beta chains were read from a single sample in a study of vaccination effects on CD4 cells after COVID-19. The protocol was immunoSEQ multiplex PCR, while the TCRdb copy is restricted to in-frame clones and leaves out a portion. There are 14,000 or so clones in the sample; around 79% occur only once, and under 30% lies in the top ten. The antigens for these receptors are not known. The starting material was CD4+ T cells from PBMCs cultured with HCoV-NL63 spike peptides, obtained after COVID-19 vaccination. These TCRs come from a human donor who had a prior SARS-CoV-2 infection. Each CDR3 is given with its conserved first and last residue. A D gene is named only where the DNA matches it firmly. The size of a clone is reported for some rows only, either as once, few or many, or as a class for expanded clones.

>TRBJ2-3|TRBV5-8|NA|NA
TGTGCCAGCAGCCGGGGACTGAACACAGATACGCAGTATTTT
CASSRGLNTDTQYF
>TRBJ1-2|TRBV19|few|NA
TGTGCCAGTAGTATTTTTGTCGGTAGTGAAGGCTACACCTTC
CASSIFVGSEGYTF
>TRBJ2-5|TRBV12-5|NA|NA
TGTGCTAGTGGGCGCCTCAGTAATTACCAAGAGACCCAGTACTTC
CASGRLSNYQETQYF
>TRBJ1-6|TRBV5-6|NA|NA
TGTGCCAGCAGCTTCTTGATGGGTCCCCGTAATTCACCCCTCCACTTT
CASSFLMGPRNSPLHF
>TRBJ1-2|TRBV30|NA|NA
TGTGCCGGACGAAACTATGGCTACACCTTC
CAGRNYGYTF
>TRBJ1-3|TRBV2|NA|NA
TGTGCCAGCAGACCCCAGGGCCCTGGAAACACCATATATTTT
CASRPQGPGNTIYF
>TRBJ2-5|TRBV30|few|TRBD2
TGTGCCTGGAGTGTACGCGGGAGGGAGACCCAGTACTTC
CAWSVRGRETQYF
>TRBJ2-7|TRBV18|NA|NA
TGTGCCAGCTCACCGGATAGCCCTTCCTCCTACGAGCAGTACTTC
CASSPDSPSSYEQYF
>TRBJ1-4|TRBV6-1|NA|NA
TGTGCCAGCAGTGAAGGTCAGATGAATGAAAAACTGTTTTTT
CASSEGQMNEKLFF
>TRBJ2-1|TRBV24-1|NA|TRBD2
TGTGCCACCAGTGACCCTGGACTAGCGAACAACAATGAGCAGTTCTTC
CATSDPGLANNNEQFF
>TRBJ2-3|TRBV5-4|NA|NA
TGTGCCAGCAGCTGGGGGGCGGGAACTAGCACAGATACGCAGTATTTT
CASSWGAGTSTDTQYF
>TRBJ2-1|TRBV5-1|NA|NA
TGCGCCAGCAGCTCGGGAGCCAGCAATGAGCAGTTCTTC
CASSSGASNEQFF
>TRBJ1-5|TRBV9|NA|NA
TGTGCCAGCAGCCAGACAGGAGATAGCAATCAGCCCCAGCATTTT
CASSQTGDSNQPQHF
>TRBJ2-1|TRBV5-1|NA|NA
TGCGCCAGCAGTGGGGTGGCCTACAATGAGCAGTTCTTC
CASSGVAYNEQFF
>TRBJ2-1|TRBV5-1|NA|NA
TGCGCCAGCAGCTTGGCCGGCTCGGGCATCCAGTTGAAGCAGTTCTTC
CASSLAGSGIQLKQFF
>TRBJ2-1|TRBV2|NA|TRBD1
TGTGCCAGCAGGGGAGACAGGGGCGCTGAGCAGTTCTTC
CASRGDRGAEQFF
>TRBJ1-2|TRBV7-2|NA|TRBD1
TGTGCCAGCAGCTTAGGATCGTTACAGGGGAATGGCTACACCTTC
CASSLGSLQGNGYTF
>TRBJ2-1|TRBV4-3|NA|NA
TGCGCCAGCAGTCCCGGGACTGGCTCCTACAATGAGCAGTTCTTC
CASSPGTGSYNEQFF
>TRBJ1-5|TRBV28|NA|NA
TGTGCCAGCTTGATAGGGGGACGACCAAATCAGCCCCAGCATTTT
CASLIGGRPNQPQHF
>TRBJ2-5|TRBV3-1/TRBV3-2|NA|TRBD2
TGTGCCAGCAGCCACCCAGCCCCTTTAGCGGGGGGATCCCAAGAGACCCAGTACTTC
CASSHPAPLAGGSQETQYF
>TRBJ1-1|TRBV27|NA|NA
TGTGCCAGCAGTTTATACAGACAGAGCCCAGCTTTCTTT
CASSLYRQSPAFF
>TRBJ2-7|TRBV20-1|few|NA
TGCAGTGCCAACCGACAGCTCGAGCAGTACTTC
CSANRQLEQYF
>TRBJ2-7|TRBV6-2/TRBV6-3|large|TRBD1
TGTGCCAGCAGTACAACTACGGGACAGGGACAGCCCTACGAGCAGTACTTC
CASSTTTGQGQPYEQYF
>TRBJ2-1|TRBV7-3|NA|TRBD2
TGTGCCAGCAGCCAAGGGACTAGCGGGAGCGAGCAGTTCTTC
CASSQGTSGSEQFF
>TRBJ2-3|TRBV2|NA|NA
TGTGCCAGCAATAACCGACTTTATGCTGGGGCAGATACGCAGTATTTT
CASNNRLYAGADTQYF
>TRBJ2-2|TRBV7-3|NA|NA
TGTGCCAGCAGCTTAAGAGGGGGGGCGAACACCGGGGAGCTGTTTTTT
CASSLRGGANTGELFF
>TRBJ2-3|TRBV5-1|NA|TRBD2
TGCGCCAGCAGCCTGGTGCCGGGAGGGCCCGCAGATACGCAGTATTTT
CASSLVPGGPADTQYF
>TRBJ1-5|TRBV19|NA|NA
TGTGCCAGTAGTTCTTTACGAGGGGTCGCTAGCAATCAGCCCCAGCATTTT
CASSSLRGVASNQPQHF
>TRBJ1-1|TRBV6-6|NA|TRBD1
TGTGCCAGCAGAAACCCCAGGGGGCGCGGGAACACTGAAGCTTTCTTT
CASRNPRGRGNTEAFF
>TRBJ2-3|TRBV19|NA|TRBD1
TGTGCCACGTGGACCACAGGGGGCTCAGGAGATACGCAGTATTTT
CATWTTGGSGDTQYF
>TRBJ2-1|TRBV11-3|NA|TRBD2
TGTGCCAGCAGCTTAATCCTAGCGGGAGCCCATGAGCAGTTCTTC
CASSLILAGAHEQFF
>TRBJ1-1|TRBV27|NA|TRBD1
TGTGCCAGCAGTCCCCGACAGGGGGCGAACACTGAAGCTTTCTTT
CASSPRQGANTEAFF
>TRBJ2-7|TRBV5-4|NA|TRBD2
TGTGCCAGCAGCTTGGTAGCGGGAGCGCCGGACGAGCAGTACTTC
CASSLVAGAPDEQYF
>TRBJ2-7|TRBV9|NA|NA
TGTGCCAGCAGCCCCAGAGTGGTATCTGCCTACGAGCAGTACTTC
CASSPRVVSAYEQYF
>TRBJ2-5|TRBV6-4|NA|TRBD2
TGTGCCAGCAGTGACTCTATATACCGAACTAGCGTACAAGAGACCCAGTACTTC
CASSDSIYRTSVQETQYF
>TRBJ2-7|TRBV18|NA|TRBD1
TGTGCCAGCTCACCGAGCGGACAGGGGGCGATCGAGCAGTACTTC
CASSPSGQGAIEQYF
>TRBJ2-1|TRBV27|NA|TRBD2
TGTGCCAGCAGTCGTCTAGCGGGCGCCTACAATGAGCAGTTCTTC
CASSRLAGAYNEQFF
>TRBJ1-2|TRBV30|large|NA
TGTGCCTGGAGCGGTTCGGGCCTCGGGTATGGCTACACCTTC
CAWSGSGLGYGYTF
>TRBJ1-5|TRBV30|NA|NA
TGTGCCTGGAGTGACGATAGCAATCAGCCCCAGCATTTT
CAWSDDSNQPQHF
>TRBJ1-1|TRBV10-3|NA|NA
TGTGCCATCAGCCGACAGGTGGGGAGCACTGAAGCTTTCTTT
CAISRQVGSTEAFF
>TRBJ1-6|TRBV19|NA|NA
TGTGCCAGCCTTCCGACAGGACGGATTACCGACTCACCCCTCCACTTT
CASLPTGRITDSPLHF
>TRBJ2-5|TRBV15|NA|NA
TGTGCCACCAGCAGAGATCGGATGGGGTCGGGGGAGACCCAGTACTTC
CATSRDRMGSGETQYF
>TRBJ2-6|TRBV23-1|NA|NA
TGCGCCAGCAGTCAGGTTGGGTATACTGGGGCCAACGTCCTGACTTTC
CASSQVGYTGANVLTF
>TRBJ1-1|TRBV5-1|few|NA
TGCGCCAGCAGGGGGCAGGGGAAAGCGGCTTTCTTT
CASRGQGKAAFF
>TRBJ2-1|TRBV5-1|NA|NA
TGCGCCAGCAGCTTGGACGGGAGCACCTACAATGAGCAGTTCTTC
CASSLDGSTYNEQFF